The 3 T cell receptor beta chains below all came from one sample that was sequenced in a study of shared clonotypes between healthy human individuals. This table comes from immunoSEQ multiplex PCR, and its TCRdb copy is limited to in-frame clones, with some not included. The sample lists approximately 2.5 million clones; about 92% were seen once. The specimen sequenced was naive CD4+ T cells sorted from blood. The subset here: CD45RA+ positively selected. Receptor source: a young man in good health.

As concerns this clone: The germline gene is not matched at one end of the junction; a read error may be the cause. The chain joins TRBV18 to TRBJ1-1, with 9 bases identical to TRBD1. Germline V lookup: CDR1 KGHSH, CDR2 LQKENI. The CDR3 contains 13 residues. The CDR3 spells CAGSRTGDTEAFF. The CDR3 bases are TGTGCCGGCTCGAGGACAGGGGACACTGAAGCTTTCTTT.

This clone was counted between two and nine times. Other DNA sequences in the sample encode the same CDR3. The chain has TRBV11-2 and TRBJ1-5; no clear D gene. Trimming stripped 0 bases from V and 7 bases from J, with 7 bases between. Germline V gene sequence: CDR1 SGHAT, CDR2 FQNNGV. This CDR3 has 13 residues. The CDR3 sequence is CASSLDLAQPQHF. The CDR3 bases are TGTGCCAGCAGCTTAGATCTTGCCCAGCCCCAGCATTTT.

A single count supports this clone. The gene calls are TRBV29-1 and TRBJ1-1, with a possible D match to TRBD1 (5 bases). The CDR3 runs 13 residues. The germline V and J ends were trimmed by 4 bases and 1 base, with 10 bases remaining between them. Germline loops: CDR1 SQVTM, CDR2 ANQGSEA. The CDR3 is CSVAGRANTEAFF. The CDR3 DNA follows: TGCAGCGTTGCAGGGCGGGCGAACACTGAAGCTTTCTTT.